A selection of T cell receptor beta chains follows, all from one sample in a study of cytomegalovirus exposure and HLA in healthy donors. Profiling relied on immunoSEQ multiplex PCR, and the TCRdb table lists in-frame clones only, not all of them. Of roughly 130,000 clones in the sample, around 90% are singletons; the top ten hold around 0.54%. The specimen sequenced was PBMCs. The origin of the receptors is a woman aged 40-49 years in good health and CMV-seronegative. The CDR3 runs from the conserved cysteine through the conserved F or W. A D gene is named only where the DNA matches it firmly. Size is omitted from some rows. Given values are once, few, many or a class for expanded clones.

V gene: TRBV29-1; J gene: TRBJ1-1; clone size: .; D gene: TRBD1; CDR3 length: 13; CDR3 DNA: TGCAGCGGATGGACAGGAGGGGGCACTGAAGCTTTCTTT; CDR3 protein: CSGWTGGGTEAFF
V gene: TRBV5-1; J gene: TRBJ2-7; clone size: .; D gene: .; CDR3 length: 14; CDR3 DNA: TGCGCCAGCAGGCTTTCGGAGGGTCCCTACGAGCAGTACTTC; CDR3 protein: CASRLSEGPYEQYF
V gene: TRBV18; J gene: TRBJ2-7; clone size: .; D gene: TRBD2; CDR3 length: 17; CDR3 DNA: TGTGCCAGCTCACTCGGACTAGCGGGAGGCCCTTCCTACGAGCAGTACTTC; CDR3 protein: CASSLGLAGGPSYEQYF
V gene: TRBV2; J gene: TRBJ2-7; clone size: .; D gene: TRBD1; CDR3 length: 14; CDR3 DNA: TGTGCCAGCAAAGCCGGGACAGGGGTCCACGAGCAGTACTTC; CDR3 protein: CASKAGTGVHEQYF
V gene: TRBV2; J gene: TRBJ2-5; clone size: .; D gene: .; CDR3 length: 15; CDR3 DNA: TGTGCCAGCAGTGATAGACAAAAACTCCAAGAGACCCAGTACTTC; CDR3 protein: CASSDRQKLQETQYF
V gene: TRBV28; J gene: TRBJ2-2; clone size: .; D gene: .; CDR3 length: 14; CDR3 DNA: TGTGCCAGCAGTAGTAGACAGAAAACCGGGGAGCTGTTTTTT; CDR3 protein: CASSSRQKTGELFF
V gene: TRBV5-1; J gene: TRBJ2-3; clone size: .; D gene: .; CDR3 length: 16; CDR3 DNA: TGCGCCAGCAGCTCCCAAGCCGGCGGAGGGCTAGCTACGCAGTATTTT; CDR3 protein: CASSSQAGGGLATQYF
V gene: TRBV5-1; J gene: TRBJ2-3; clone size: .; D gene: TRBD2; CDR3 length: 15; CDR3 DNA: TGCGCCAGCAGCTTGTTCGCGGGAGGCCCAGATACGCAGTATTTT; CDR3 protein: CASSLFAGGPDTQYF
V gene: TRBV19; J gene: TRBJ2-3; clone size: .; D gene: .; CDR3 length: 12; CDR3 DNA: TGTGCCACCACAGTTAGCGCAGATACGCAGTATTTT; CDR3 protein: CATTVSADTQYF
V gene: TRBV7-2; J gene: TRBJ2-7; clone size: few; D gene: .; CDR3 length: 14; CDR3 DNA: TGTGCCAGCAGCTTGGAGAGGGCCTATCAGGAGCAGTACTTC; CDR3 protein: CASSLERAYQEQYF
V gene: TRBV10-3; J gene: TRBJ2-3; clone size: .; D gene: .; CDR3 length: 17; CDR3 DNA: TGTGCCATCAGTGAGTCGCAGGGTTTGGGGTCCACAGATACGCAGTATTTT; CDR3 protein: CAISESQGLGSTDTQYF
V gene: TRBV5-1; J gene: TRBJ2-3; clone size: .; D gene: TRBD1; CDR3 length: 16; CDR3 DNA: TGCGCCAGCAGCACCCAGGGACAGGGGGTCGGAGATACGCAGTATTTT; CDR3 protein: CASSTQGQGVGDTQYF
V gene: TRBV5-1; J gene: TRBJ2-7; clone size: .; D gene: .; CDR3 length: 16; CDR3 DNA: TGCGCCAGCAGCCTCGGGGTAGCGGAGGAGTTCTACGAGCAGTACTTC; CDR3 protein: CASSLGVAEEFYEQYF
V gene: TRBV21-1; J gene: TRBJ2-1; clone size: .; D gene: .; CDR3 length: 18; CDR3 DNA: TGTGCCAGCAGCAAAGCGGGGGGGGCTAGCGAATTCCCCAATGAGCAGTTCTTC; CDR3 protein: CASSKAGGASEFPNEQFF
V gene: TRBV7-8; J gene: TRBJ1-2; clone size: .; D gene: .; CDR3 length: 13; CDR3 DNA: TGTGCCAGCAGCCCCGACAGCAACTATGGCTACACCTTC; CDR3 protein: CASSPDSNYGYTF
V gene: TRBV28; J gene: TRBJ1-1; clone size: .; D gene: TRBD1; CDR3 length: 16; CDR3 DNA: TGTGCCAGCAGTCCCTGGGGAGGGACAGGGGTTACTGAAGCTTTCTTT; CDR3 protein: CASSPWGGTGVTEAFF
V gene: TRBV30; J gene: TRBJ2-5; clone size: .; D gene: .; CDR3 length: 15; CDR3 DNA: TGTGCCTGGAGTGGGGGAGGGGGGGGTCGAGAGACCCAGTACTTC; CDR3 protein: CAWSGGGGGRETQYF
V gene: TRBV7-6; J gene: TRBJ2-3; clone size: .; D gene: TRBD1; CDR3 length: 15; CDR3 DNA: TGTGCCAGCAGCCAGACAGGGTCTAACACAGATACGCAGTATTTT; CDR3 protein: CASSQTGSNTDTQYF
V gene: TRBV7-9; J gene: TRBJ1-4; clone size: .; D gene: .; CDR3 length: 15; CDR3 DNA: TGTTCCAGCAGCTCCTTGACAGTCGGGGGGGAAAAACTGTTTTTT; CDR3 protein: CSSSSLTVGGEKLFF
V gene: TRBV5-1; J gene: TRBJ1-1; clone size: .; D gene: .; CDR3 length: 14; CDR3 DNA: TGCGCCAGCAGCTTGGATGCGGGGGTATTTGAAGCTTTCTTT; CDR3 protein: CASSLDAGVFEAFF
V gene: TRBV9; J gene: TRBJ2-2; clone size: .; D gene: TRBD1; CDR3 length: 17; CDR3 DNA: TGTGCCAGCAGCGTAGGAGGGGGCAGGCCCCCCACCGGGGAGCTGTTTTTT; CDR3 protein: CASSVGGGRPPTGELFF
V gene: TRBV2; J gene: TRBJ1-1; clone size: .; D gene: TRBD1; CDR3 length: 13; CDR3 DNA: TGTGCCAGCAGTGTCGGAGGGGGCTCTGAAGCTTTCTTT; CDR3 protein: CASSVGGGSEAFF
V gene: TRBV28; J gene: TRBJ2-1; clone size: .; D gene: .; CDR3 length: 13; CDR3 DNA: TGTGCCAGCAGTTTAGGCGGGTACAATGAGCAGTTCTTC; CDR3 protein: CASSLGGYNEQFF
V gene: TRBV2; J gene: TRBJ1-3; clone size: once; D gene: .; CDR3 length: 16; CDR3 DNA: TGTGCCAGCACCATAGGGGGGGTTTTCCCTGGAAACACCATATATTTT; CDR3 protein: CASTIGGVFPGNTIYF
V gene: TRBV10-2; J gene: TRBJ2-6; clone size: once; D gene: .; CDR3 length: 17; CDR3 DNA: TGCGCCAGCAGTAATCCCGGGACTCCGTCTGGGGCCAACGTCCTGACTTTC; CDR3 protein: CASSNPGTPSGANVLTF
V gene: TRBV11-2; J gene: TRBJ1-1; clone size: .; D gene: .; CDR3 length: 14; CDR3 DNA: TGTGCCAGCAGCTTAATCACGCGCGACAGGGAAGCTTTCTTT; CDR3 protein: CASSLITRDREAFF
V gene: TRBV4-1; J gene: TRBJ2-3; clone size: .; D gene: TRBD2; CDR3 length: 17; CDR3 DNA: TGCGCCAGCAGCCAAGCCCCTCTAGCGGGGGCTACAGATACGCAGTATTTT; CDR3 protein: CASSQAPLAGATDTQYF
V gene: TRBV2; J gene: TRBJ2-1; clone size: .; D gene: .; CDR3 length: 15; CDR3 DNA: TGTGCCAGCAGCGAAAACAGGGAGGGGGGCAATGAGCAGTTCTTC; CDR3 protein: CASSENREGGNEQFF
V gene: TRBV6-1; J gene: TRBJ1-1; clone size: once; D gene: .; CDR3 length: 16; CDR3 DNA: TGTGCCAGCAGTGGTGCCCGGGGGGCTAAGTACACTGAAGCTTTCTTT; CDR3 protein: CASSGARGAKYTEAFF
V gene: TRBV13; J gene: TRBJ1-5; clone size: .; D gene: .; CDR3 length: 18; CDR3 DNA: TGTGCCAGCAGCGCACGAGGGGGTTCGGGGGGACCAAATCAGCCCCAGCATTTT; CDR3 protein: CASSARGGSGGPNQPQHF
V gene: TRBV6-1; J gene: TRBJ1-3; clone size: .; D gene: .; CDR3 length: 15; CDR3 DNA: TGTGCCAGCAGCCTTAGCGGGTCTCTGGGAAACACCATATATTTT; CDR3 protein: CASSLSGSLGNTIYF
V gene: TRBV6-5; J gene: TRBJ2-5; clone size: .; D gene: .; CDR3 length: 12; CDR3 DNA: TGTGCCAGCAGTTACTCTCAGGGGACCCAGTACTTC; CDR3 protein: CASSYSQGTQYF
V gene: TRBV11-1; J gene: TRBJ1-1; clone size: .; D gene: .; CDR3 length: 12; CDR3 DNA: TGTGCCAGCAGCCCGACTCCGCTAGGAGCTTTCTTT; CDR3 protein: CASSPTPLGAFF
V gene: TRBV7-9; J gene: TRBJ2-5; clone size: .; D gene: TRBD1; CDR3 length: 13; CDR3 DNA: TGTGCAGTACAGGGGTGGGGGCAAGAGACCCAGTACTTC; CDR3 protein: CAVQGWGQETQYF
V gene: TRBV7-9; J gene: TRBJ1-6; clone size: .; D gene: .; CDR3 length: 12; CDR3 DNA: TGTGCCAGCGGGGCCGAGTCAAGGACCCTCCACTTT; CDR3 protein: CASGAESRTLHF
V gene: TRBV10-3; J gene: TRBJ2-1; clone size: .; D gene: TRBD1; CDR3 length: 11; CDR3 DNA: TGTGCCACAACAGGGGAAAATGAGCAGTTCTTC; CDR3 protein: CATTGENEQFF
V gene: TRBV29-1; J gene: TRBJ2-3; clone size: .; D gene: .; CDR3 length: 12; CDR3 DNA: TGCAGCGGCGGGACTAGCACAGATACGCAGTATTTT; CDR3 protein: CSGGTSTDTQYF
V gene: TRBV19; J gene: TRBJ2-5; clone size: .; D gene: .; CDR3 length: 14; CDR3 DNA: TGTGCCAGTAGTATGGCCCCGGGGCAAGAGACCCAGTACTTC; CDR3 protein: CASSMAPGQETQYF
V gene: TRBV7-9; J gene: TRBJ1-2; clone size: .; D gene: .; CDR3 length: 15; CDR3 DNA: TGTGCCAGCAGCTGGGCCTCGGGGTCAGGATATGGCTACACCTTC; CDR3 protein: CASSWASGSGYGYTF
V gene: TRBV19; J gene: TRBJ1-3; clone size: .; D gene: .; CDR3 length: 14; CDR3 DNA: TGTGCCAGTAGGGCGGGCACCTCTGGAAACACCATATATTTT; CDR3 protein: CASRAGTSGNTIYF
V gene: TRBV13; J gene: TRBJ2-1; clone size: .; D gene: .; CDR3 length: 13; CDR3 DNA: TGTGCCAGCAACAGGGGGGGTGGCACTGAGCAGTTCTTC; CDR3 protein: CASNRGGGTEQFF
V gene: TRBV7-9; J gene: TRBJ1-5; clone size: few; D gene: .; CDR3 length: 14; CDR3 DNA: TGTGCCAGCAGCTCTGCCACAGACAATCAGCCCCAGCATTTT; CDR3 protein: CASSSATDNQPQHF
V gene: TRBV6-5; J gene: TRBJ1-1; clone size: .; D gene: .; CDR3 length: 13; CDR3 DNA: TGTGCCAGCAGTTACTCGAAGACCGGGGAAGCTTTCTTT; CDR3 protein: CASSYSKTGEAFF
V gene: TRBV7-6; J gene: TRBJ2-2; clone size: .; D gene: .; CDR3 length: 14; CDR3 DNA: TGTGCCAGCAAGGGACTGACTAACACCGGGGAGCTGTTTTTT; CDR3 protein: CASKGLTNTGELFF
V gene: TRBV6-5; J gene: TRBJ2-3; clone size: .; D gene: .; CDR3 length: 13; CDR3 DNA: TGTGCCAGCAGTCGCCGACATCTAGATACGCAGTATTTT; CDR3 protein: CASSRRHLDTQYF